Below, 24 T cell receptor beta chains from the same sample are listed, as sequenced in a study of PD-1 blockade in classical Hodgkin lymphoma (TCRdb year 2020). The library was built by means of the immunoSEQ multiplex PCR assay. The immuneACCESS repertoire file appears here via TCRdb, limited to in-frame rearrangements. These files lack a portion of the clones; in checked studies, under half of the deficit traces to unresolved V genes, and the cause of the others is not known. Across this sample there are about 30,000 clones, with more than 60% seen only once. 12% to 15% of the sample belongs to the ten largest clones. The time point label, read with the paper, signifies: cycle 2 day 1 (C2D1) of nivolumab. Every trial patient had relapsed following autologous stem cell transplantation, and prior brentuximab vedotin exposure was what differed among cohorts A, B and C. The material was peripheral blood mononuclear cells (PBMCs), obtained before the second cycle of nivolumab. These receptors were obtained from a human donor with classical Hodgkin lymphoma.

The chain carries TRBV4-3 and TRBJ1-1; TRBD1 is a possible D gene (6 bases). Germline CDR1 is LGHNA and CDR2 is YSLEER. CDR3 length equals 15 residues. V lost 0 bases and J lost 0, with 8 bases in between. CDR3 DNA sequence: TGCGCCAGCAGCCAAGATGGACAGATGAACACTGAAGCTTTCTTT. As protein: CASSQDGQMNTEAFF.

This clone was seen more than once but under ten times. The chain combines TRBV19 with TRBJ1-1, with 7 bases aligning to TRBD1. This CDR3 has 13 residues. Germline lookup yields CDR1 LNHDA and CDR2 SQIVND (reference sequence). V gave up 9 bases and J gave up 0 bases; unmatched junction bases: 4. As DNA, the CDR3 is TGTGCCAGCGTGGGACAGATGAACACTGAAGCTTTCTTT. Protein product: CASVGQMNTEAFF.

V and J are TRBV19 and TRBJ2-3; weak D call: TRBD1 (6 bases). V lost 8 bases, J lost 3 bases, and 12 bases lay in between. From germline, CDR1 is LNHDA and CDR2 SQIVND (reference sequence). This CDR3 region has 13 residues. CDR3 sequence (DNA): TGTGCCAGTGCCACAGGGCAGACAGATACGCAGTATTTT. Amino acid sequence: CASATGQTDTQYF.

This chain uses TRBV10-2 with TRBJ2-7, with D perhaps matching TRBD2 (5 bases). With 6 bases removed from V and 0 bases from J, the gap between germline ends came to 12 bases. Germline CDR1 is WSHSY and CDR2 is SAAADI. The CDR3 runs 14 residues. CDR3 nucleotides: TGCGCCAGCAGGGACTGGCTAAGCTCCTACGAGCAGTACGTC. Protein product: CASRDWLSSYEQYV.

V is TRBV7-3 and J is TRBJ2-3, with no clear D. Trimming removed 4 bases at V and 4 bases at J, with 12 bases between. The CDR3 has 14 amino acids. Germline assignment: CDR1 SGHTA and CDR2 FQGTGA. The DNA of the CDR3 is TGTGCCAGCAGCTCTTTAGGTGGGGCAGATACGCAGTATTTT. Encoded protein: CASSSLGGADTQYF.

V usage is TRBV5-6 and J usage is TRBJ2-7, with D perhaps TRBD1 (5 bases). V was cut by 3 bases and J by 3 bases, with 10 bases left in between. The CDR3 is 13 amino acids. CDR1 and CDR2 (germline): SGHDT, YYEEEE. CDR3 residues: CASSSAGIYEQYV. For the CDR3, the DNA is TGTGCCAGCAGCTCCGCAGGGATCTACGAGCAGTACGTC.

This clone has just a few counts. CDR3 nucleotide sequence: TGCGCCAGCAGCCCCCAGGGTTTGGATTCACCCCTCCACTTT. Protein sequence: CASSPQGLDSPLHF. The rearrangement joins TRBV5-1 to TRBJ1-6, with a possible D match to TRBD1 (5 bases). This CDR3 is built from 14 residues. The V end lost 4 bases, the J end lost 8 bases, and 13 bases lay between the germline ends. Germline CDR1 and CDR2: SGHRS and YFSETQ.

This chain joins TRBV19 and TRBJ2-1, with D unclear. V was shortened by 1 base and J by 0 bases, with 10 bases between the two germline ends. The CDR3 covers 16 residues. The germline V gene has CDR1 LNHDA and CDR2 SQIVND (reference sequence). In DNA, the CDR3 is TGTGCCAGTAGTATAGGCCTAACAAGCTCCTACAATGAGCAGTTCTTC. Protein product: CASSIGLTSSYNEQFF. The full variable domain, rest sourced from reference TRBV19 and TRBJ2-1, is DGGITQSPKYLFRKEGQNVTLSCEQNLNHDAMYWYRQDPGQGLRLIYYSQIVNDFQKGDIAEGYSVSREKKESFPLTVTSAQKNPTAFYLCASSIGLTSSYNEQFFGPGTRLTVL.

On this clone: The sample contains more than one DNA sequence encoding this CDR3. The gene calls are TRBV4-2 and TRBJ2-7; unclear D gene. CDR1 and CDR2 (germline): LGHNA, YNFKEQ. Trimming removed 0 bases from V and 1 base from J, with 7 bases in between. The CDR3 has 14 amino acids. In DNA form, the CDR3 reads TGTGCCAGCAGCCAAGAGCGTCGTTCCTACGAGCAGTACTTC. Its translation is CASSQERRSYEQYF.

This clone was seen a handful of times. V and J are TRBV5-1 and TRBJ1-2; no reliable D call. CDR1 and CDR2 from the germline V gene are SGHRS and YFSETQ. The length of the CDR3 is 13 residues. Trimming took 0 bases from V and 2 from J, leaving 5 bases between them. This CDR3 reads CASSLGRNYGYTF. The CDR3 DNA follows: TGCGCCAGCAGCTTGGGCCGCAACTATGGCTACACCTTC.

This chain joins TRBV7-8 and TRBJ1-4; 8 bases align to TRBD1. The CDR3 consists of 15 residues. The germline V gene has CDR1 SGHVS and CDR2 FQNEAQ. Trimming removed 5 bases from V and 6 bases from J; junction bases left unmatched: 8. The CDR3 spells CASSGRWTGYEKLFF. The CDR3 coding sequence is TGTGCCAGCAGCGGTCGCTGGACAGGGTATGAAAAACTGTTTTTT.

This chain links TRBV4-1 with TRBJ1-4; D possibly corresponds to TRBD1 (5 bases). The CDR3 runs 14 residues. Germline V lookup: CDR1 MGHRA, CDR2 YSYEKL. Trimming stripped 4 bases from V and 7 bases from J, with 13 bases between. The CDR3 nucleotides are TGCGCCAGCAGCCCATATCTCGGGGGTGAAAAACTGTTTTTT. It translates to CASSPYLGGEKLFF.

J is TRBJ2-1 and V is TRBV7-2; maybe TRBD1 (7 bases). CDR1 SGHTA and CDR2 FQGNSA come from the germline V gene. The CDR3 covers 16 residues. V lost 0 bases to trimming and J lost 4 bases, with 13 bases between them. The CDR3 bases are TGTGCCAGCAGCTTAGCCGCGGCAGGGGGGTACAATGAGCAGTTCTTC. As protein: CASSLAAAGGYNEQFF.

This clone is termed medium-sized. The chain employs TRBV27 and TRBJ1-1, with TRBD1 identical over 11 bases. Germline CDR1 is MNHEY and CDR2 is SMNVEV (reference sequence). This CDR3 spans 15 amino acids. V was clipped by 2 bases and J by 5 bases; unmatched bases: 4. As DNA, the CDR3 is TGTGCCAGCAGTTTAACCGGGACAGGGGGGACTGAAGCTTTCTTT. It specifies CASSLTGTGGTEAFF.

The rearrangement uses TRBV27 and TRBJ1-6; D is possibly TRBD1 (5 bases). Germline V gives CDR1 MNHEY, CDR2 SMNVEV (reference sequence). Trimming pared 0 bases from V and 3 bases from J, leaving 12 bases between. CDR3 size: 17 residues. The CDR3 sequence is CASSLSDYDSYNSPLHF. CDR3 nucleotides: TGTGCCAGCAGTTTATCCGATTACGACAGCTATAATTCACCCCTCCACTTT.

The J gene is TRBJ2-1, the V gene TRBV5-5; the D gene could be TRBD1 or TRBD2 (6 bases each). The CDR3 loop spans 16 amino acids. Trimming shortened V by 2 bases and J by 5 bases, and 17 bases separated the two germline ends. Per the germline V gene, CDR1 is SGHKS and CDR2 is YYEKEE (reference sequence). CDR3 bases: TGTGCCAGCAGCTTAGTGATCGGGGGCAACGACAATGAGCAGTTCTTC. Protein sequence: CASSLVIGGNDNEQFF.

This clone showed up just once. The chain joins TRBV4-1 to TRBJ2-2; TRBD2 might be the D (5 bases). Germline V CDR1 and CDR2: MGHRA, YSYEKL. V was trimmed by 0 bases and J by 6 bases, leaving 11 bases between them. This CDR3 comprises 15 residues. CDR3 DNA: TGCGCCAGCAGCCAAGAGGTGGCGGGCGCCGGGGAGCTGTTTTTT. This codes for CASSQEVAGAGELFF.

The CDR3 bases are TGCAGCGTGGGGGACCCAGGGGCAACCGGGGAGCTGTTTTTT. This gives the protein CSVGDPGATGELFF. This chain joins TRBV29-1 and TRBJ2-2; possible D gene TRBD1, 6 bases. This CDR3 is built from 14 residues. Germline CDR1 reads SQVTM; CDR2 reads ANQGSEA. The V gene lost 6 bases and the J gene lost 5 bases, with 16 bases spanning the gap.

This clone occurred once. The V and J genes are TRBV7-9 and TRBJ1-2, with TRBD1 identical over 7 bases. Looked up from germline, CDR1 is SEHNR and CDR2 is FQNEAQ (reference sequence). V lost 5 bases and J lost 2; bases outside the gene matches: 2. The length of the CDR3 is 13 residues. The CDR3 reads CASSMDRNYGYTF. The DNA of the CDR3 is TGTGCCAGCAGCATGGACAGGAACTATGGCTACACCTTC.

The rearrangement joins TRBV28 to TRBJ2-6, with unresolved D. The CDR3 runs to 15 residues. V shed 5 bases and J shed 0 bases, with 8 bases lying between them. Germline CDR1 and CDR2: MDHEN and SYDVKM. In DNA, the CDR3 is TGTGCCAGCAGTCCAACAGACTCTGGGGCCAACGTCCTGACTTTC. It specifies CASSPTDSGANVLTF.

The chain carries TRBV5-4 and TRBJ2-5, with 9 bases aligning to TRBD1. The ends lost 4 bases at V and 0 bases at J; junction bases unmatched: 4. The CDR3 sequence is 15 residues long. CDR1 and CDR2 (germline): SGHNT, YYREEE (reference sequence). The CDR3 here is CASSPGQGYQETQYF. DNA for the CDR3: TGTGCCAGCAGCCCGGGACAGGGTTACCAAGAGACCCAGTACTTC.

The gene calls are TRBV6-5 and TRBJ1-1, with D maybe TRBD1 (6 bases). Trimming took 5 bases from V and 5 from J, leaving 12 bases between them. The CDR3 loop spans 13 amino acids. Germline V gene data show CDR1 as MNHEY and CDR2 as SVGAGI. The CDR3 DNA reads as TGTGCCAGCAGTCCCCTAGGGGGTACTGAAGCTTTCTTT. Its protein is CASSPLGGTEAFF.

For the CDR3, the DNA is TGTGCCAGCAGTGCGAGGACAGGGGGCTCACCCCTCCACTTT. Protein: CASSARTGGSPLHF. V usage is TRBV2 and J usage is TRBJ1-6; 11 nucleotides match TRBD1. Germline trimming cut 4 bases from V and 10 bases from J; bases unmatched to any gene: 3. The CDR3 has 14 amino acids. Germline assignment: CDR1 SNHLY and CDR2 FYNNEI.

The J gene is TRBJ2-1, the V gene TRBV19, with D possibly TRBD2 on 7 matching bases. Germline-derived CDR1 and CDR2 are LNHDA and SQIVND (reference sequence). The CDR3 is 16 residues long. V dropped 1 base and J dropped 8 bases, with 18 bases sitting between them. The chain's CDR3 is CASSIGWRGRVHEQFF. CDR3 nucleotides: TGTGCCAGTAGTATAGGGTGGCGGGGGCGGGTGCATGAGCAGTTCTTC.